A selection of T cell receptor beta chains follows, all from one sample in a study of radiation and T cells in renal cell carcinoma. Only in-frame clones appear in the TCRdb table, and some are missing; sequencing was by immunoSEQ multiplex PCR. Counted here are 150,000 to 200,000 clones, 88% occurring once; the ten biggest clones make up approximately 10%. The input for sequencing was blood, taken from a patient whose treatment included radiotherapy and nephrectomy. The source is a woman between 50 and 59 years old with renal cell carcinoma. The CDR3 runs from the conserved cysteine through the conserved F or W. Fields, in order: J gene, D gene, clone size, V gene, CDR3 DNA, CDR3 protein. D genes are given only for firm matches. Only some rows state a clone size, as once, few, many or a class for expanded clones.

>TRBJ2-3|.|.|TRBV19
TGTGCCAGTAGTATAGATCCGGACTACACAGATACGCAGTATTTT
CASSIDPDYTDTQYF
>TRBJ2-7|.|.|TRBV7-2
TGTGCCAGCAGCTCCTCGACAGTGAGTTACGAGCAGTACTTC
CASSSSTVSYEQYF
>TRBJ2-3|TRBD1|.|TRBV19
TGTGCCAGTAGTATGGGAGACAGGGTGTTGTCAGATACGCAGTATTTT
CASSMGDRVLSDTQYF
>TRBJ1-5|TRBD1|.|TRBV19
TGTGCCAGTACAATAGGGGGCCCTAATCAGCCCCAGCATTTT
CASTIGGPNQPQHF
>TRBJ1-1|TRBD1|.|TRBV12-5
TGTGCTAGTGGTTTGCGCACAGGGGGGATAATGAACACTGAAGCTTTCTTT
CASGLRTGGIMNTEAFF
>TRBJ2-1|.|.|TRBV4-3
TGCGCCAGCAGCCAATTCCGGGGAGACCTTTACAATGAGCAGTTCTTC
CASSQFRGDLYNEQFF
>TRBJ2-7|TRBD1|.|TRBV5-1
TGCGCCAGCAGCTCTTCCGGGACAGGGGTTTCCGAGCAGTACTTC
CASSSSGTGVSEQYF
>TRBJ2-7|TRBD2|.|TRBV7-8
TGTGCCAGCAGCCCCGGGGGGTCCTACGAGCAGTACTTC
CASSPGGSYEQYF
>TRBJ1-1|.|.|TRBV6-5
TGTGCCAGCAGATACAGGGCGAACACTGAAGCTTTCTTT
CASRYRANTEAFF
>TRBJ2-3|TRBD2|.|TRBV7-8
TGTGCCAGCAGCGCAGCGGGGGGTAGCACAGATACGCAGTATTTT
CASSAAGGSTDTQYF
>TRBJ1-6|TRBD1|.|TRBV7-2
TGTGCCAGCAGCTTAGATACAGGGACAGATTCACCCCTCCACTTT
CASSLDTGTDSPLHF
>TRBJ1-6|.|.|TRBV7-7
TGTGCTAGCAGCAGAGAACCAAATTCACCCCTCCACTTT
CASSREPNSPLHF
>TRBJ2-1|TRBD2|.|TRBV5-1
TGCGCCAGCAGCTTCCTAGCGGGGGGGCCAAAAGTGTTCAATGAGCAGTTCTTC
CASSFLAGGPKVFNEQFF
>TRBJ1-5|TRBD1|.|TRBV19
TGTGCCAGTAGTACGATGGGACAGACCAATCAGCCCCAGCATTTT
CASSTMGQTNQPQHF
>TRBJ2-7|TRBD1|.|TRBV30
TGTGCCTGGAGTGCGCACAGGGGAAGAGAGCAGTACTTC
CAWSAHRGREQYF
>TRBJ1-1|.|.|TRBV7-3
TGTGCCAGCAGCTTAATTGTCAGGGGGAACACTGAAGCTTTCTTT
CASSLIVRGNTEAFF
>TRBJ2-5|TRBD2|.|TRBV10-1
TGCGCCAGCAGCGCACAGCGGGGACAAGAGACCCAGTACTTC
CASSAQRGQETQYF
>TRBJ1-1|.|.|TRBV28
TGTGCCAGCAGGGAGGACAGGAACACTGAAGCTTTCTTT
CASREDRNTEAFF
>TRBJ1-6|.|once|TRBV9
TGTGCCAGCAGCGTATCTCCAGATTCACCCCTCCACTTT
CASSVSPDSPLHF
>TRBJ2-3|TRBD1|.|TRBV7-9
TGTGCCAGCAGCTTAGCGAGGACAGGCCCCCCGGATACGCAGTATTTT
CASSLARTGPPDTQYF
>TRBJ1-6|.|.|TRBV18
TGTGCCAGCTCACCACTGGGAGGACGGAGAGTCAATAATTCACCCCTCCACTTT
CASSPLGGRRVNNSPLHF
>TRBJ1-2|TRBD1|.|TRBV25-1
TGTGCCAGCAGTGAACGGGACAGTCTTCTCTATGGCTACACCTTC
CASSERDSLLYGYTF
>TRBJ1-2|.|.|TRBV14
TGTGCCAGCAGCCAAGATCGAGGTTTTTTAGGCTACACCTTC
CASSQDRGFLGYTF
>TRBJ1-2|.|.|TRBV9
TGTGCCAGCAGCGTAGTGACAGGAGCGAATTCTATGGGCTACACCTTC
CASSVVTGANSMGYTF
>TRBJ1-1|TRBD1|.|TRBV19
TGTGCCAGTAGTAACAGGGGGAATACTGAAGCTTTCTTT
CASSNRGNTEAFF
>TRBJ2-1|.|.|TRBV7-2
TGTGCCAGCAGCTTACTAGCCAATGAGCAGTTCTTC
CASSLLANEQFF
>TRBJ2-1|.|.|TRBV6-4
TGTGCCAGCAGTATCCCCCCGTGGTCCTACAATGAGCAGTTCTTC
CASSIPPWSYNEQFF
>TRBJ2-2|.|.|TRBV19
TGTGCCAGTAGAGAGGTGGAGGCGCCTTACACCGGGGAGCTGTTTTTT
CASREVEAPYTGELFF
>TRBJ2-1|TRBD2|.|TRBV2
TGTGCCAGCAGGCGGCCTAGCGGGGGGGACAATGAGCAGTTCTTC
CASRRPSGGDNEQFF
>TRBJ2-2|.|.|TRBV19
TGTGCCAGTAGCAGAGGGGGGCTGGGGACCGGGGAGCTGTTTTTT
CASSRGGLGTGELFF
>TRBJ1-5|.|once|TRBV4-2
TGTGCCAGCAGCCAATGGGACCAGCCCCAGCATTTT
CASSQWDQPQHF
>TRBJ2-2|.|.|TRBV5-6
TGTGCCAGCAGCTTGCAAGTTTTTAACACCGGGGAGCTGTTTTTT
CASSLQVFNTGELFF
>TRBJ2-7|.|.|TRBV18
TGTGCCAGCTCACCGCAAGACTCGGATTACGAGCAGTACTTC
CASSPQDSDYEQYF
>TRBJ2-5|.|.|TRBV5-4
TGTGCCAGCAGCTTGGGCCCCGTTGGGACGGAGGTGGAGACCCAGTACTTC
CASSLGPVGTEVETQYF
>TRBJ2-5|TRBD2|.|TRBV5-1
TGCGCCAGCAGCCTCGGACTAGCGGGTGAGGGTCGAGAGACCCAGTACTTC
CASSLGLAGEGRETQYF
>TRBJ1-2|.|.|TRBV10-1
TGCGCCAGCAGGGAGCCTTTGGGAGGAGGGCGAGTTAATAACTATGGCTACACCTTC
CASREPLGGGRVNNYGYTF
>TRBJ2-5|.|.|TRBV4-1
TGCGCCAGCAGCCAACCTGGAGGTAGCCAAGAGACCCGGTACTTC
CASSQPGGSQETRYF
>TRBJ1-1|.|few|TRBV20-1
TGCATGAGAACACTGAACACTGAAGCTTTCTTT
CMRTLNTEAFF
>TRBJ1-2|.|.|TRBV10-3
TGTGCCATCAGCCGTACTTCAAATGGCTACACCTTC
CAISRTSNGYTF
>TRBJ1-6|.|.|TRBV10-3
TGTGCCACCCTAGCCGGGAGCTCCTATAATTCACCCCTCCACTTT
CATLAGSSYNSPLHF
>TRBJ2-3|.|.|TRBV5-1
TGCGCCAGCAGCTTGGGGCTAGCCGCAGATACGCAGTATTTT
CASSLGLAADTQYF
>TRBJ2-3|.|.|TRBV5-4
TGTGCCAGCAGCTGGACGAAGTTGGACGGAGATACGCAGTATTTT
CASSWTKLDGDTQYF
>TRBJ2-2|.|.|TRBV19
TGTGCCAGTAGTATATCGCAGGGCACCGGGGAGCTGTTTTTT
CASSISQGTGELFF
>TRBJ1-2|.|.|TRBV5-1
TGCGCCAGCAGCTTGACGCCTCTAGGGAGCTATGGCTACACCTTC
CASSLTPLGSYGYTF